This T cell receptor (beta chain) was recorded in a study of cytomegalovirus exposure and HLA in healthy donors. Turning to the study itself: There were tens of millions of unique TCRs (from HLA-typed donors) in an early data release. Study-level points and caveats: Later genetic work tied a missense DCLRE1C variant to beta-chain V and J trimming. Cytomegalovirus-associated TCR beta chains were listed, numbering approximately 150.

The germline V gene encodes CDR1 SNHLY and CDR2 FYNNEI. The CDR3 extends over 14 amino acids. Trimming cost V 8 bases and J 2 bases, with 13 bases left between them. This clone was recorded many times. Antigen specificity is unknown. Vbeta (60) and Jbeta (13) primers were used in the PCR. Only in-frame clones appear in the TCRdb table, and some are missing; sequencing was by immunoSEQ multiplex PCR. Here the sample spans 55,000 to 80,000 clones, approximately 70% being singletons. The donors gave bone marrow, and they were healthy. The genes are TRBV2 and TRBJ1-5, with D unclear. Source material: PBMCs. The clonotype was recovered from a man aged 40-55 years in good health and CMV-seropositive. Written as DNA, the CDR3 is TGTGCCAGCGCACAGTGGGTTGGCAATCAGCCCCAGCATTTT. Its translation: CASAQWVGNQPQHF.